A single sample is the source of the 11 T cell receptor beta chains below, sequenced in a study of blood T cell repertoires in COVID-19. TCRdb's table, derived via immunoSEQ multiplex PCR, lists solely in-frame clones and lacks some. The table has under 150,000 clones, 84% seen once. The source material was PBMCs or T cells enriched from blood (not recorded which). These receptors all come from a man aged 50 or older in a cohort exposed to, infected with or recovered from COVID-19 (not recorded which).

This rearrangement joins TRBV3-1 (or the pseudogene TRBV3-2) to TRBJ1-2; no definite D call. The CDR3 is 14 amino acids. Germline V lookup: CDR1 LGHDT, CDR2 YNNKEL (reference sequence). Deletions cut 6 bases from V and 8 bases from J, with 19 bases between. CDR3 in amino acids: CASSFSDGMGGYTF. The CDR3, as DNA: TGTGCCAGCAGTTTCTCGGACGGGATGGGAGGCTACACCTTC.

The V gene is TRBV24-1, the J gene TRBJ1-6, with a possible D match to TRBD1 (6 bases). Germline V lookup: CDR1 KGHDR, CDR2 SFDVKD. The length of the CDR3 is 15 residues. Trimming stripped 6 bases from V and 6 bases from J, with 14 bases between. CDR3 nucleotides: TGTGCCACCAGTCACTCGGACAGACTTAATTCACCCCTCCACTTT. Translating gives CATSHSDRLNSPLHF.

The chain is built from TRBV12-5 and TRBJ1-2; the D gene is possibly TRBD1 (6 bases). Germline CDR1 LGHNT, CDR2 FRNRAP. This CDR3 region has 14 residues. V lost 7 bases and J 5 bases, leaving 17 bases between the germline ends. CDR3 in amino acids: CASELGGAPYGYTF. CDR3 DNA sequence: TGTGCTAGTGAATTGGGGGGGGCCCCATATGGCTACACCTTC.

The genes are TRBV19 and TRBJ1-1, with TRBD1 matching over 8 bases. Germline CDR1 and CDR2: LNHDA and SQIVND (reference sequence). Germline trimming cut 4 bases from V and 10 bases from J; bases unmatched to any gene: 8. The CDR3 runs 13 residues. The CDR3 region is CASSKTGDWGAFF. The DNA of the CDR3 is TGTGCCAGTAGTAAGACAGGGGACTGGGGAGCTTTCTTT.

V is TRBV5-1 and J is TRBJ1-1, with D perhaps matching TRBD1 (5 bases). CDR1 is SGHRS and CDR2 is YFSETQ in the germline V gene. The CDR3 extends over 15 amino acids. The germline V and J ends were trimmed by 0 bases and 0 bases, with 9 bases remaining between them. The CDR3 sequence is CASSLVGTLNTEAFF. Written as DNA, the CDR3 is TGCGCCAGCAGCTTGGTTGGGACTCTGAACACTGAAGCTTTCTTT.

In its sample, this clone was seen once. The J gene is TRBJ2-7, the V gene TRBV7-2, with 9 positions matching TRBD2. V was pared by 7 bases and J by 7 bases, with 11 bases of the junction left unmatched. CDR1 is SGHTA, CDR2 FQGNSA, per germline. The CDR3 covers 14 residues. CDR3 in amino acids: CASKLAGMVGEQYF. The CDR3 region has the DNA TGTGCCAGCAAGCTAGCGGGAATGGTGGGGGAGCAGTACTTC.

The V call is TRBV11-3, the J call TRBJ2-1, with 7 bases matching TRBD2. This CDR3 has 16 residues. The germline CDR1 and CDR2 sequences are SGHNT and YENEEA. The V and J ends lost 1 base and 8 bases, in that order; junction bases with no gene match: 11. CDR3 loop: CASSLGTSFINDEQFF. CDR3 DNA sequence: TGTGCCAGCAGCTTAGGGACTAGTTTTATTAACGATGAGCAGTTCTTC.

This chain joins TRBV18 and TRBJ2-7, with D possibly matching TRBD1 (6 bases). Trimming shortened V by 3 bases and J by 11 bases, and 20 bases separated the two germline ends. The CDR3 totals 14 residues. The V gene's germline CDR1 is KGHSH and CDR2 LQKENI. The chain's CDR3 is CASSPRTEAPLKYF. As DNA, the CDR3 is TGTGCCAGCTCACCTCGGACAGAGGCCCCATTAAAGTACTTC.

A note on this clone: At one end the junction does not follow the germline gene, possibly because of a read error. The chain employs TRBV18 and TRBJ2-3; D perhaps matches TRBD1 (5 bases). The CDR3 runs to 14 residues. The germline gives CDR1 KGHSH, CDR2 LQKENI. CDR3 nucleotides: TGTGCCAGCTCACCACCGGGCAGGGCGATACTGGGTCTCTTT. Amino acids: CASSPPGRAILGLF.

As DNA, the CDR3 is TGTGCCAGTAAGAACTTGAACACTGAAGCTTTCTTT. Its translation is CASKNLNTEAFF. V gene TRBV19 combines with J gene TRBJ1-1; D is unclear. Germline V gene data show CDR1 as LNHDA and CDR2 as SQIVND (reference sequence). The CDR3 consists of 12 residues. Between the trimmed V and J ends, which lost 7 bases and 0 bases, there was a span of 6 bases. Drawing the rest from reference TRBV19 and TRBJ1-1, the complete variable domain is DGGITQSPKYLFRKEGQNVTLSCEQNLNHDAMYWYRQDPGQGLRLIYYSQIVNDFQKGDIAEGYSVSREKKESFPLTVTSAQKNPTAFYLCASKNLNTEAFFGQGTRLTVV.

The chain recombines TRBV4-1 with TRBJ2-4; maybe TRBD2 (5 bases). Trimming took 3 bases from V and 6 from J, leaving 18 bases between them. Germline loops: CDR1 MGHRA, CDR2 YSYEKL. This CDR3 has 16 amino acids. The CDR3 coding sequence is TGCGCCAGCAGCCACCCCGGCGGAGCGAGCGGAAACATTCAGTACTTC. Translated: CASSHPGGASGNIQYF.